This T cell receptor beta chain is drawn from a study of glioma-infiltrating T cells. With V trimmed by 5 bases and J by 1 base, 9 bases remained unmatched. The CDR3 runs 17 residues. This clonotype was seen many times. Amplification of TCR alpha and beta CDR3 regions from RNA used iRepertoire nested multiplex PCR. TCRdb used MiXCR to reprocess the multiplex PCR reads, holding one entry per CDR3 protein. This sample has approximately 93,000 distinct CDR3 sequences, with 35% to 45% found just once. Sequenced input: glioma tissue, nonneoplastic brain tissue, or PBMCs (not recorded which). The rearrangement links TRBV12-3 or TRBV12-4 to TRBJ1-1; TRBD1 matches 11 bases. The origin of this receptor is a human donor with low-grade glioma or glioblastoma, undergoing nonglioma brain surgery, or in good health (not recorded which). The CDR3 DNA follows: TGTGCCAGCAGTCCCGGGACAGGGGGGCTCCGGAACACTGAAGCTTTCTTT. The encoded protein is CASSPGTGGLRNTEAFF.